A selection of T cell receptor beta chains follows, all from one sample in a study of human T cells and chemical hapten exposure. Each CDR3 protein is one row after TCRdb ran MiXCR on the RACE reads. The sample contains around 340,000 distinct CDR3 sequences, 5.5% to 8% of which appear only once. The sequencing here drew on whole blood, taken in connection with sensitization to the hapten diphenylcyclopropenone (DPC). These receptors were taken from a woman aged 18-29 years with alopecia areata. Some clones in this sample may be carry-over from other donors' samples. CDR3s include the opening cysteine and the closing phenylalanine or tryptophan. A D gene is named only where the DNA matches it firmly. Rows give clone size only sometimes, using once, few, many, or a class for an expanded clone.

clone_size | j_call | v_call | d_call | cdr3_length | cdr3_aa | cdr3_nt
few | TRBJ1-6 | TRBV7-8 | NA | 16 | CASRVSPRPVVSPLHF | TGTGCCAGCAGGGTGTCTCCTCGGCCGGTTGTATCACCCCTCCACTTT
many | TRBJ1-4 | TRBV4-2 | NA | 15 | CASSQMEMGIEKLFF | TGTGCCAGCAGCCAAATGGAAATGGGGATCGAAAAACTGTTTTTT
NA | TRBJ1-6 | TRBV20-1 | TRBD1 | 18 | CSARRGQGVSSYNSPLHF | TGCAGTGCTAGAAGGGGACAGGGGGTCAGCTCCTATAATTCACCCCTCCACTTT
once | TRBJ1-5 | TRBV24-1 | NA | 14 | CATSLGRNNQPQHF | TGTGCCACCAGCCTTGGCAGGAACAATCAGCCCCAGCATTTT
NA | TRBJ1-1 | TRBV2 | TRBD1 | 14 | CASSSQGLGTEAFF | TGTGCCAGCAGCTCACAGGGGTTGGGCACTGAAGCTTTCTTT
many | TRBJ2-7 | TRBV3-1 | TRBD1 | 14 | CASSHWDSTYEQYF | TGTGCCAGCAGCCATTGGGACAGTACCTACGAGCAGTACTTC
NA | TRBJ1-1 | TRBV18 | NA | 16 | CASSPFGGDLNTEAFF | TGTGCCAGCTCACCGTTCGGGGGCGATTTGAACACTGAAGCTTTCTTT
NA | TRBJ2-1 | TRBV12-3/TRBV12-4 | NA | 14 | CASSRGRGRNEQFF | TGTGCCAGCAGTCGCGGACGAGGGAGGAATGAGCAGTTCTTC
many | TRBJ2-3 | TRBV20-1 | TRBD2 | 15 | CSALAPGLASYTQYF | TGCAGTGCGCTTGCTCCGGGACTAGCGTCATATACGCAGTATTTT
many | TRBJ2-5 | TRBV7-6 | NA | 14 | CASSEADDQETQYF | TGTGCCAGCAGCGAAGCGGACGACCAAGAGACCCAGTACTTC
few | TRBJ2-7 | TRBV13 | TRBD1 | 15 | CASSTGGAGSYEQYF | TGTGCCAGCAGCACAGGGGGCGCGGGTTCCTACGAGCAGTACTTC
many | TRBJ2-3 | TRBV6-4 | TRBD2 | 15 | CASSESGASVDTQYF | TGTGCCAGCAGTGAGAGCGGGGCCAGCGTAGATACGCAGTATTTT
NA | TRBJ1-1 | TRBV20-1 | TRBD1 | 14 | CSARDPGGTTEAFF | TGCAGTGCTAGAGATCCAGGGGGCACCACTGAAGCTTTCTTT
many | TRBJ2-3 | TRBV10-3 | TRBD1 | 13 | CAIATGNPDTQYF | TGTGCCATCGCGACAGGGAACCCAGATACGCAGTATTTT